A selection of T cell receptor beta chains follows, all from one sample in a study of T cell changes during pregnancy in multiple sclerosis. Clones were sequenced by immunoSEQ multiplex PCR, and TCRdb holds only the in-frame ones, with some missing. Here the sample spans around 130,000 clones, over 85% being singletons. The sample was peripheral blood, taken before pregnancy. These receptors all stem from a female donor with multiple sclerosis, enrolled in a pregnancy study. CDR3s include the opening cysteine and the closing phenylalanine or tryptophan. The D gene is left open where the match is weak. The listing skips clone size in some rows; elsewhere it reads once, few, many or a size class.

v_gene	abundance	j_gene	d_gene	CDR3aa	CDR3nt
TRBV27	.	TRBJ1-2	.	CASSLKGAATYGYTF	TGTGCCAGCAGTTTAAAAGGGGCGGCTACCTATGGCTACACCTTC
TRBV19	.	TRBJ2-1	.	CASSIVQSSYNEQFF	TGTGCCAGTAGTATAGTACAAAGCTCCTACAATGAGCAGTTCTTC
TRBV29-1	.	TRBJ1-2	TRBD1	CSVGQGDYGYTF	TGCAGCGTCGGACAGGGAGACTATGGCTACACCTTC
TRBV18	.	TRBJ1-5	.	CASSPPAGNQPQHF	TGTGCCAGCTCACCACCGGCAGGGAATCAGCCCCAGCATTTT
TRBV6-5	.	TRBJ2-7	TRBD2	CASRLGLAVYEQYF	TGTGCCAGCCGATTGGGACTAGCGGTCTACGAGCAGTACTTC
TRBV30	.	TRBJ1-1	.	CAWSPRITEAFF	TGTGCCTGGTCACCCAGGATCACTGAAGCTTTCTTT
TRBV6-1	.	TRBJ2-3	.	CASSRGSNFPDTQYF	TGTGCCAGCAGTCGAGGTAGCAATTTTCCAGATACGCAGTATTTT
TRBV6-5	once	TRBJ2-7	TRBD2	CASSYSTSGYEQYF	TGTGCCAGCAGTTACTCCACTAGCGGCTACGAGCAGTACTTC
TRBV5-8	.	TRBJ1-3	.	CASSLEGGSGNTIYF	TGTGCCAGCAGCTTGGAAGGGGGTTCTGGAAACACCATATATTTT
TRBV11-2	.	TRBJ2-7	.	CASSYREGYEQYF	TGTGCCAGCAGCTACAGGGAAGGCTACGAGCAGTACTTC
TRBV27	.	TRBJ1-5	TRBD1	CASSYTGVEQPQHF	TGTGCCAGCAGTTATACAGGGGTGGAACAGCCCCAGCATTTT
TRBV6-4	.	TRBJ2-3	TRBD2	CASSEFTSGRTDTQYF	TGTGCCAGCAGTGAGTTCACTAGCGGGAGGACAGATACGCAGTATTTT
TRBV29-1	.	TRBJ2-7	.	CSVAPIDRIPYEQYF	TGCAGCGTTGCCCCGATAGACAGGATCCCCTACGAGCAGTACTTC
TRBV7-9	once	TRBJ2-4	.	CASSLGAGTIQYF	TGTGCCAGCAGCTTAGGGGCGGGGACCATTCAGTACTTC
TRBV2	.	TRBJ2-5	TRBD1	CASISQGAGVETQYF	TGTGCCAGCATTTCACAGGGGGCTGGGGTAGAGACCCAGTACTTC
TRBV7-9	.	TRBJ2-1	TRBD1	CASSRDRGVYEQFF	TGTGCCAGCAGCCGGGACAGGGGAGTTTATGAGCAGTTCTTC
TRBV5-1	.	TRBJ1-4	.	CASSLRPVRGEQLRNEKLFF	TGCGCCAGCAGCTTGCGACCCGTACGGGGAGAACAGTTACGAAATGAAAAACTGTTTTTT
TRBV6-4	.	TRBJ2-3	.	CASRGSRDTDTQYF	TGTGCCAGCAGAGGTTCCCGGGACACAGATACGCAGTATTTT
TRBV7-9	.	TRBJ2-7	TRBD1	CASTLSGTGGEQYF	TGTGCCAGCACCCTTTCCGGGACAGGAGGCGAGCAGTACTTC
TRBV7-8	.	TRBJ1-2	.	CASSLAEPGPYGYTF	TGTGCCAGCAGCTTAGCGGAGCCAGGGCCCTATGGCTACACCTTC
TRBV13	.	TRBJ2-7	.	CASSPGASGYEQYF	TGTGCCAGCAGCCCGGGGGCTAGCGGTTACGAGCAGTACTTC
TRBV11-2	.	TRBJ2-7	TRBD2	CASSSGGLAGFLSYEQYF	TGTGCCAGCAGCTCTGGGGGACTAGCGGGATTCCTCTCCTACGAGCAGTACTTC
TRBV6-1	.	TRBJ1-1	TRBD1	CASRDRENTEAFF	TGTGCCAGCAGGGACAGGGAGAACACTGAAGCTTTCTTT
TRBV6-6	.	TRBJ1-5	.	CASRSQGFQPQHF	TGTGCCAGCAGATCACAGGGTTTTCAGCCCCAGCATTTT
TRBV7-9	.	TRBJ2-2	TRBD1	CASSLGKGQGMNTGELFF	TGTGCCAGCAGCTTAGGAAAGGGACAGGGGATGAACACCGGGGAGCTGTTTTTT
TRBV28	.	TRBJ1-2	.	CASSRQNYGYTF	TGTGCCAGCAGTCGACAGAACTATGGCTACACCTTC
TRBV5-1	.	TRBJ2-5	.	CASSLTPPGQQYQETQYF	TGCGCCAGCAGCCTAACACCGCCTGGACAGCAGTACCAAGAGACCCAGTACTTC
TRBV7-9	.	TRBJ2-7	TRBD2	CASTPGGTEQYF	TGTGCCAGCACCCCGGGAGGGACCGAGCAGTACTTC
TRBV7-9	.	TRBJ2-5	TRBD1	CASSSPPDRKQETQYF	TGTGCCAGCAGTTCTCCCCCGGACAGGAAACAAGAGACCCAGTACTTC
TRBV13	.	TRBJ2-5	TRBD2	CASSSRTSGSQETQYF	TGTGCCAGCAGCAGCAGGACTAGCGGGAGCCAAGAGACCCAGTACTTC
TRBV9	.	TRBJ1-2	.	CASSVRQSSGYTF	TGTGCCAGCAGCGTCAGACAGTCGTCTGGCTACACCTTC
TRBV5-4	.	TRBJ2-1	TRBD1	CASSVDPGQADNEQFF	TGTGCCAGCAGCGTAGACCCGGGACAGGCCGACAATGAGCAGTTCTTC
TRBV10-1	.	TRBJ2-7	TRBD2	CASSLSGTHEQYF	TGCGCCAGCAGTCTTAGCGGGACCCACGAGCAGTACTTC
TRBV2	.	TRBJ2-7	.	CASRDQLAHLGEQYF	TGTGCCAGCAGGGACCAACTAGCTCACCTCGGCGAGCAGTACTTC
TRBV18	.	TRBJ2-3	TRBD2	CASSLPSGGFTDTQYF	TGTGCCAGCTCACTACCTAGCGGGGGGTTCACAGATACGCAGTATTTT